This TCR beta chain is from a study of CD8 T cells in ankylosing spondylitis. Germline trimming cut 3 bases from V and 2 bases from J; bases unmatched to any gene: 4. Germline CDR1 and CDR2: SGHAT and FQDESV (reference sequence). The CDR3 spans 14 residues. Preparation of TCR beta libraries was done by quantitative 5'-RACE with molecular barcodes. A single record per CDR3 protein comes from TCRdb applying MiXCR to the 5' RACE reads. The repertoire consists of 450,000 to 550,000 distinct CDR3 sequences, with about 5.4% occurring once and the leading ten covering roughly 3.2%. Study observations and caveats: A motif of 7 to 9 highly homologous TCR beta variants was seen as apparently characteristic of ankylosing spondylitis blood.

This clonotype has just a few counts. Its antigen remains unidentified. J is TRBJ2-7 and V is TRBV11-1, with 7 bases aligning to TRBD2. The specimen sequenced was blood, either unsorted or a sorted T cell fraction (not recorded which). The TCR comes from a male donor with ankylosing spondylitis. The CDR3 DNA reads as TGTGCCAGCAGCTTGGGAGGGATCACCTACGAGCAGTACTTC. It yields the protein CASSLGGITYEQYF.